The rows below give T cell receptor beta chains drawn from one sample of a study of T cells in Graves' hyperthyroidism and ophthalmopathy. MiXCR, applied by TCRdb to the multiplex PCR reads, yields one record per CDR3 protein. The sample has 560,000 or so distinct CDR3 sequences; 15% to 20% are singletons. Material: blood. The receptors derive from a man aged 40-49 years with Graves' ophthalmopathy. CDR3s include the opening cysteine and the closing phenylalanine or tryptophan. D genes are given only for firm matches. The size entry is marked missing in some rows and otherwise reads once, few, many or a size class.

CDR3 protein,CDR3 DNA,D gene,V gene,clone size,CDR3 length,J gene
CASSIASAGYTF,TGTGCCAGTAGTATCGCCAGCGCTGGCTACACCTTC,NA,TRBV19,few,12,TRBJ1-2
CASSPILANEQFF,TGTGCCAGCAGCCCTATACTAGCCAATGAGCAGTTCTTC,NA,TRBV14,few,13,TRBJ2-1
CASSPLGAEAFF,TGTGCCAGCTCACCACTCGGGGCTGAAGCTTTCTTT,NA,TRBV18,many,12,TRBJ1-1
CASSPRRGGGPDTQYF,TGCGCCAGCAGCCCCCGGCGGGGAGGGGGCCCAGATACGCAGTATTTT,NA,TRBV5-1,NA,16,TRBJ2-3
CASSSSRGAYEQYF,TGCGCCAGCTCTTCGTCCCGAGGGGCCTACGAGCAGTACTTC,NA,TRBV5-1,NA,14,TRBJ2-7
CASSLGPAMGTEAFF,TGTGCCAGCAGCTTAGGACCGGCAATGGGAACTGAAGCTTTCTTT,NA,TRBV7-8,few,15,TRBJ1-1
CASSETSWAAEAFF,TGTGCCAGCAGTGAAACCAGCTGGGCGGCTGAAGCTTTCTTT,NA,TRBV2,many,14,TRBJ1-1
CSGTKGLAGGMGMNEQFF,TGCAGCGGGACTAAGGGACTAGCGGGAGGAATGGGTATGAATGAGCAGTTCTTC,TRBD2,TRBV20-1,few,18,TRBJ2-1
CASSFGGGRGETQYF,TGTGCCAGCAGCTTTGGCGGCGGGAGAGGAGAGACCCAGTACTTC,TRBD2,TRBV7-2,NA,15,TRBJ2-5
CASSFSGVGNTEAFF,TGTGCCAGCAGTTTCTCGGGAGTAGGGAACACTGAAGCTTTCTTT,NA,TRBV28,NA,15,TRBJ1-1
CASSSQTYTGELFF,TGTGCCAGCAGTTCACAAACTTACACCGGGGAGCTGTTTTTT,NA,TRBV27,few,14,TRBJ2-2
CASSQKETRYEQFF,TGTGCCAGCAGTCAAAAAGAAACTAGATATGAGCAGTTCTTC,NA,TRBV6-1,many,14,TRBJ2-1
CASSPQGRAVDYGYTF,TGTGCCAGCAGCCCCCAGGGGAGGGCTGTAGACTATGGCTACACCTTC,NA,TRBV7-9,NA,16,TRBJ1-2
CSAQTDNRQYF,TGCAGTGCCCAGACGGACAATCGTCAGTACTTC,NA,TRBV20-1,many,11,TRBJ2-5
CASSPPGQVRNYGYTF,TGTGCCAGCAGTCCCCCTGGACAGGTCCGGAACTATGGCTACACCTTC,TRBD1,TRBV7-2,many,16,TRBJ1-2
CASQDRGGGDTQYF,TGTGCCAGTCAGGACAGGGGAGGGGGAGATACGCAGTATTTT,TRBD1,TRBV7-3,few,14,TRBJ2-3
CASTDWTGSTTGELFF,TGTGCCAGCACCGATTGGACAGGGTCGACCACCGGGGAGCTGTTTTTT,TRBD1,TRBV6-2/TRBV6-3,NA,16,TRBJ2-2
CSAREEPSYNSPLHF,TGCAGTGCTAGAGAGGAGCCCTCCTATAATTCACCCCTCCACTTT,NA,TRBV20-1,NA,15,TRBJ1-6
CASSQDSTSGSYEQYF,TGTGCCAGCAGCCAAGATTCGACTAGCGGGAGTTACGAGCAGTACTTC,TRBD2,TRBV4-2,NA,16,TRBJ2-7
CASRGGWDTQYF,TGTGCCAGCAGAGGGGGTTGGGATACGCAGTATTTT,NA,TRBV28,many,12,TRBJ2-3
CSARDPAGTGDEQYF,TGCAGTGCTAGAGACCCCGCCGGGACAGGGGACGAGCAGTACTTC,TRBD1,TRBV20-1,few,15,TRBJ2-7
CASSRWKGEQYF,TGTGCCAGCAGCCGGTGGAAGGGCGAGCAGTACTTC,NA,TRBV11-1,many,12,TRBJ2-7
CAISDKGEGYEQYF,TGTGCCATCAGTGACAAAGGGGAGGGCTACGAGCAGTACTTC,TRBD2,TRBV10-3,NA,14,TRBJ2-7
CAWSGGAQNTGELFF,TGTGCCTGGAGTGGGGGGGCGCAAAACACCGGGGAGCTGTTTTTT,NA,TRBV30,many,15,TRBJ2-2
CASSPFQYYEQYF,TGTGCCAGCAGCCCCTTCCAATACTACGAGCAGTACTTC,NA,TRBV3-1,NA,13,TRBJ2-7
CASSQAGGPYEQYF,TGTGCCAGCAGCCAAGCGGGAGGCCCTTACGAGCAGTACTTC,TRBD2,TRBV3-1,many,14,TRBJ2-7